This entry describes one T cell receptor (beta chain). As yet, its antigen is unknown. These data are taken from a study of T cell responses to AZD1222 COVID-19 vaccine. Study results and caveats: There were repertoire samples only from the period after the peak T cell response. Recipients of two AZD1222 doses showed rising Spike-specific TCR breadth and depth.

Profiling relied on immunoSEQ multiplex PCR, and the TCRdb table lists in-frame clones only, not all of them. The sample lists some 100,000 clones; roughly 88% were seen once. Trimming pared 0 bases from V and 3 bases from J, leaving 6 bases between. There are 13 residues in the CDR3. Per the germline V gene, CDR1 is SGHNT and CDR2 is YYREEE (reference sequence). The rearrangement links TRBV5-4 to TRBJ2-5, with D uncertain. The sample was peripheral blood, taken on day 0 of MenACWY control vaccination. This sequence was found in an adult in good health. This CDR3 reads CASSLAAEETQYF. The DNA for the CDR3 is TGTGCCAGCAGCTTGGCGGCAGAAGAGACCCAGTACTTC.